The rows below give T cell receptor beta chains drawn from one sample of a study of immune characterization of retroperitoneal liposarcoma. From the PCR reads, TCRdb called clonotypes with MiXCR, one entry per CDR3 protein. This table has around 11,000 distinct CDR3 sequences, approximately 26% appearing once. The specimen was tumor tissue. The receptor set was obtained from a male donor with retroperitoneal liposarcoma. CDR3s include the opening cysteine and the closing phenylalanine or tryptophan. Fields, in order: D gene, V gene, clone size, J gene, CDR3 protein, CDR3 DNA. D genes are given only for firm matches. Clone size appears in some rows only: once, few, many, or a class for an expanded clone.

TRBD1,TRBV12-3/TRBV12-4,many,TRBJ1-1,CASSGIQGGNERYTEAFF,TGTGCCAGCAGTGGGATTCAGGGGGGAAATGAGAGGTACACTGAAGCTTTCTTT
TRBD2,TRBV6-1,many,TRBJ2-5,CASSGGGKETQYF,TGTGCCAGCAGCGGGGGGGGGAAAGAGACCCAGTACTTC
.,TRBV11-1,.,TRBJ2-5,CASSSVSPGEQYF,TGTGCCAGCAGCTCGGTATCACCGGGTGAGCAGTACTTC
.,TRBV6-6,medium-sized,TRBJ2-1,CASSYADFRWNEQFF,TGTGCCAGCAGTTACGCCGACTTCCGGTGGAACGAGCAGTTCTTC
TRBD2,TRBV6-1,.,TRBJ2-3,CASREQAGAADTQYF,TGTGCCAGCAGGGAGCAAGCGGGAGCCGCAGATACGCAGTATTTT
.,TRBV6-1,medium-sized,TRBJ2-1,CASSTSWYQETQFF,TGTGCCAGCAGCACAAGTTGGTACCAAGAGACCCAGTTCTTC
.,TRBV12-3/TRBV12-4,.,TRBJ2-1,CASTVSRSYNEQFF,TGTGCCAGCACCGTCTCTCGCTCCTACAATGAGCAGTTCTTC
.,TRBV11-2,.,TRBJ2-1,CASSPYRLAQDEQFF,TGTGCCAGCAGCCCCTACCGGTTAGCTCAGGATGAGCAGTTCTTC
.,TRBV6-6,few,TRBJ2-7,CASSYSPGGEQYF,TGTGCCAGCAGTTACAGCCCCGGGGGAGAGCAGTACTTC
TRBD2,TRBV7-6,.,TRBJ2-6,CASSLVGSGAFSGANVLTF,TGTGCCAGCAGCTTAGTCGGGAGCGGGGCCTTCTCTGGGGCCAACGTCCTGACTTTC
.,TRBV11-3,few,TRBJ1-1,CASSLDSRLNAEAFF,TGTGCCAGCAGCTTGGATTCCCGTTTGAACGCTGAAGCTTTCTTT
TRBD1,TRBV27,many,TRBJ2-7,CASSRRGSVHEQYF,TGTGCCAGCAGCCGCAGGGGGTCAGTCCACGAGCAGTACTTC
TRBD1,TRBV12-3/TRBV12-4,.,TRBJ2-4,CASSLKDRGFNEQYF,TGTGCCAGCAGTTTAAAGGACAGGGGGTTTAATGAGCAGTACTTC
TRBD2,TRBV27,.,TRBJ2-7,CASSGGGRSYNEQYF,TGTGCCAGCAGTGGGGGGGGTAGATCCTACAATGAGCAGTACTTC
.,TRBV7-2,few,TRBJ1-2,CASSFRGAVYGYTF,TGTGCCAGCAGCTTTCGGGGGGCTGTCTATGGCTACACCTTC
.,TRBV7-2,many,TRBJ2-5,CASSSGYGGRMETQYF,TGTGCCAGCAGCTCCGGATACGGGGGGCGGATGGAGACCCAGTACTTC
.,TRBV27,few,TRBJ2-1,CASGRGNEQFF,TGTGCCAGCGGGCGGGGAAATGAGCAGTTCTTC
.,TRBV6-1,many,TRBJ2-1,CASTFDRHSEQFF,TGTGCCAGCACCTTTGACAGACATTCCGAGCAGTTCTTC
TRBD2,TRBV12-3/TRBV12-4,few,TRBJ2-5,CASSFALAEQETQYF,TGTGCCAGCAGTTTTGCCCTAGCGGAACAAGAGACCCAGTACTTC
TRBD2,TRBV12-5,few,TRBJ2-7,CASALSGGYNEQYF,TGTGCTAGTGCCTTGAGCGGGGGCTACAATGAGCAGTACTTC
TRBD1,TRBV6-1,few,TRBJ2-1,CASSDPPDRGNEQFF,TGTGCCAGCAGTGATCCCCCGGACAGGGGGAATGAGCAGTTCTTC
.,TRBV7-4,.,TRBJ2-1,CASSSHLAEQFF,TGTGCCAGCAGCTCGCACCTGGCGGAGCAGTTCTTC
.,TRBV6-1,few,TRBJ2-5,CASSEGVQETQYF,TGTGCCAGCAGTGAAGGGGTCCAAGAGACCCAGTACTTC
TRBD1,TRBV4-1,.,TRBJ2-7,CASSPVYETGVGGSYEQYF,TGCGCCAGCAGCCCAGTATACGAGACAGGGGTCGGAGGCTCCTACGAGCAGTACTTC
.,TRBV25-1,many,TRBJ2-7,CASMGYGGVDGEQYF,TGTGCCAGCATGGGTTATGGGGGTGTTGATGGCGAGCAGTACTTC
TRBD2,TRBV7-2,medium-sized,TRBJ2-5,CASNPPGGTQYF,TGTGCCAGCAACCCCCCGGGGGGGACCCAGTACTTC
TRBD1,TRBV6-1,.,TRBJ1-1,CASSDRTGGYTEAFF,TGTGCCAGCAGTGACCGGACAGGGGGATACACTGAAGCTTTCTTT
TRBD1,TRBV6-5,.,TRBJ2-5,CASSEGQGAIQYF,TGTGCCAGCAGTGAAGGGCAGGGGGCGATCCAGTACTTC
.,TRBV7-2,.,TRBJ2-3,CASSPSTDITQYF,TGTGCCAGCTCCCCATCCACAGATATAACGCAGTATTTT
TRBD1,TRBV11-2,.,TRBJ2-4,CASSSGQVQETRYF,TGTGCCAGCAGCTCGGGACAGGTCCAAGAGACCCGGTACTTC
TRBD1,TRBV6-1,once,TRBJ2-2,CASKTGEAGELFF,TGTGCCAGCAAGACAGGGGAAGCCGGGGAGCTGTTTTTT
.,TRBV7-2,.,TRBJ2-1,CASSLAPWQGKRGLAKNIQFF,TGTGCCAGCAGCTTGGCCCCATGGCAGGGAAAGAGGGGTTTAGCCAAAAACATTCAGTTCTTC
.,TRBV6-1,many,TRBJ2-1,CASSASAKTQFF,TGTGCCAGCAGTGCCTCAGCCAAGACCCAGTTCTTC
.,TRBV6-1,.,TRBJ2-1,CASRDVGRKGNIQFF,TGTGCCAGCAGGGACGTGGGGCGTAAAGGAAACATTCAGTTCTTC
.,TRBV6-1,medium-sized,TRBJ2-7,CASSRDPGEQYF,TGTGCCAGCAGCAGGGACCCAGGCGAGCAGTACTTC
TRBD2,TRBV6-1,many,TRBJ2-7,CASSRGGSSYNEQYF,TGTGCCAGCAGTCGCGGGGGGAGCTCCTACAATGAGCAGTACTTC
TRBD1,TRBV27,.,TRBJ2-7,CASSLTGGYEQYF,TGTGCCAGCAGTTTAACAGGGGGCTACGAGCAGTACTTC
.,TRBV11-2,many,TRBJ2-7,CASSRHTYYEQYF,TGTGCCAGCAGCCGACACACCTACTACGAGCAGTACTTC
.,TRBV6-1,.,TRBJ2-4,CASKEQGLQNIQYF,TGTGCCAGCAAGGAACAGGGTTTGCAAAACATTCAGTACTTC
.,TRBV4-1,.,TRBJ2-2,CASSHNKGNTGELFF,TGCGCCAGCAGCCATAACAAGGGGAACACCGGGGAGCTGTTTTTT
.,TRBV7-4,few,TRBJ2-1,CASSYGRDEQFF,TGTGCCAGCAGCTACGGTAGAGACGAGCAGTTCTTC
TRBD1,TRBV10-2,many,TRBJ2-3,CASRGQGISTDTQYF,TGCGCCAGCAGGGGACAGGGGATTAGCACAGATACGCAGTATTTT
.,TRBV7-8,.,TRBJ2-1,CASTGGYEQFF,TGTGCCAGCACCGGAGGGTACGAGCAGTTCTTC
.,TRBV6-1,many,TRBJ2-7,CASREGSYEQYF,TGTGCCAGCAGGGAGGGGAGCTACGAGCAGTACTTC
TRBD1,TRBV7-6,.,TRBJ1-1,CASRPGGGTEAFF,TGTGCCAGCAGGCCAGGGGGGGGCACTGAAGCTTTCTTT
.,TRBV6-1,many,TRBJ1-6,CASSGGGAYNSPLHF,TGTGCCAGCAGTGGAGGGGGAGCTTATAATTCACCCCTCCACTTT
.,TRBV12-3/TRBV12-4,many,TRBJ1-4,CASRQDEKLFF,TGTGCCAGCAGACAGGACGAAAAACTGTTTTTT
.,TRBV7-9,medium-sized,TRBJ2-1,CASSRTGSETQFF,TGTGCCAGCAGCAGGACGGGGTCAGAGACCCAGTTCTTC